This T cell receptor beta chain was identified during a study of T cells expressing NK-cell markers. Whole-study results and caveats: It was still unclear whether expanded NKG2C+ T cell clones were HCMV specific.

Regarding this clonotype: What it binds is not known.

TCRdb reworked the 5' RACE reads into one entry per CDR3 protein, no DNA. The clone table shows 200,000 to 300,000 distinct CDR3 sequences, with the ten largest holding roughly 4.2%. The CDR3 is made up of 12 amino acids. This rearrangement joins TRBV12-3 or TRBV12-4 to TRBJ1-2. Sequencing input: blood T cells: a sorted CD56 or NKG2C T cell subset, CD4+ or CD8+ T cells, or bulk PBMC T cells (not recorded which). The clonotype was recovered from a woman aged 18 to 75 in good health. The CDR3 sequence is CASSQHTLGYTF.